The sequence of this T cell receptor beta chain was determined in a study of graft-versus-host responses after intestinal transplantation. Overall study: Among the recipients, transplants were multivisceral, liver-intestinal, or isolated intestinal. Recipients across the board were started on anti-thymocyte globulin induction, then kept on tacrolimus and steroids for about three years.

This clone appeared once. The antigen is unknown. This table comes from immunoSEQ multiplex PCR, and its TCRdb copy is limited to in-frame clones, with some not included. The table has fewer than 20,000 clones, around 95% seen once. The ends were cut back, 3 bases at V and 3 bases at J, with 14 bases in the middle. CDR1 is SQVTM, CDR2 ANQGSEA, per germline. The CDR3 is 14 amino acids. Study conclusions and caveats: Early HvG declines after transplant were associated with peak circulating GvH clone levels.

The sample here was PBMCs, taken 23 days after intestinal transplant. The origin of this receptor is a human patient who received an intestinal transplant, so some T cells may come from the graft donor. The chain is built from TRBV29-1 and TRBJ1-1; D gene uncertain. The CDR3 is CSVESARLDTEAFF. In DNA form, the CDR3 reads TGCAGCGTTGAGTCGGCCAGGTTGGACACTGAAGCTTTCTTT.